This paragraph covers one TCR beta chain sequence. All enrollees were roughly 18 to 95 years old and from roughly 22 US areas. The sample belongs to a study of blood T cell repertoires in COVID-19. Libraries were prepared by immunoSEQ multiplex PCR; TCRdb keeps only in-frame clonotypes and omits some of them. The sample gives about 430,000 clones, more than 70% of which show up once; less than 1.5% is in the top ten. The germline CDR1 and CDR2 sequences are SNHLY and FYNNEI. Deletions cut 3 bases from V and 5 bases from J, with 11 bases between. There are 13 residues in the CDR3. The TCR comes from a woman aged 18-29 years who had been exposed to COVID-19. The chain recombines TRBV2 with TRBJ2-7, with D maybe TRBD1 (5 bases). Sequencing was carried out using PBMCs or T cells enriched from blood (not recorded which). The CDR3 region has the DNA TGTGCCAGCAGTGACAGGGTTTACGACGAGCAGTACTTC. This sequence encodes CASSDRVYDEQYF.